What follows is one TCR beta chain and its context. Its target is unknown. The CDR3 end is not reached by the read, which stops 3 residues before it; the germline J gene fills it in. This record belongs to a study of T cells in women clearing cervical HPV infection. Study background: Controls gave blood once infection was undetectable; cases at lesion identification. Findings of the study overall: A classifier using richness and V gene abundances reached an AUC of around 0.83. Cases carried less TRBV6-7 than controls: approximately 0.1% versus 0.16%. Repertoire richness, not evenness, was significantly elevated in CIN3+ cases versus controls.

CDR3 size: 12 residues. Germline V lookup: CDR1 SNHLY, CDR2 FYNNEI. TCRdb's copy holds only in-frame clones and misses some; the assay was immunoSEQ multiplex PCR. The sample data list 25,000 to 35,000 clones. Sequencing was done on a sample of blood buffy coat. This receptor was obtained from a woman aged 18 to 69 with a cervical HPV16 infection that either progressed to CIN3+ or cleared (not recorded which). This rearrangement joins TRBV2 to TRBJ1-2, with D maybe TRBD1 (6 bases). Incomplete CDR3 DNA: TGTGCCAGCAGTGTACAGGGAACCGGC. Protein: CASSVQGTG. The complete CDR3 sequence is CASSVQGTGYTF. The variable domain in full, completed from reference TRBV2 and TRBJ1-2, reads EPEVTQTPSHQVTQMGQEVILRCVPISNHLYFYWYRQILGQKVEFLVSFYNNEISEKSEIFDDQFSVERPDGSNFTLKIRSTKLEDSAMYFCASSVQGTGYTFGSGTRLTVV.